The next 27 T cell receptor beta chains were all read from a single sample in a study of a mutant IDH1 vaccine in newly diagnosed glioma. The antigens for these receptors are not known. Time point noted: week 11, during vaccination. Doses comprised 300 ug of mutant IDH1 20-mer peptide each, plus topical imiquimod. Generated by immunoSEQ multiplex PCR, the TCRdb table keeps only in-frame clones and is missing some. The table lists tens of thousands of clones, nearly 90% of them singletons, with approximately 5.1% in the top ten. The material was PBMCs, obtained from a glioma patient whose treatment included an IDH1 peptide vaccine. Receptor source: a woman in her forties with glioma.

This clone was detected only a few times. The chain combines TRBV7-9 with TRBJ2-7, with D tentatively TRBD2 (6 bases). The germline CDR1 and CDR2 sequences are SEHNR and FQNEAQ (reference sequence). The CDR3 is 14 amino acids. V was pared by 1 base and J by 5 bases, with 12 bases between. As DNA, the CDR3 is TGTGCCAGCAGCTTAGACGGGAGCAGCCACGAGCAGTACTTC. This translates into CASSLDGSSHEQYF.

V gene TRBV30 combines with J gene TRBJ1-3, with D hard to call. Germline loops: CDR1 GTSNPN, CDR2 SVGIG (reference sequence). The CDR3 totals 13 residues. The DNA for the CDR3 is TGTGCTTTCTCTCCTTACTCTGGAAACACCATATATTTT. Encoded protein: CAFSPYSGNTIYF.

This chain connects TRBV6-5 to TRBJ2-2, with 8 nucleotides matching TRBD2. Germline assignment: CDR1 MNHEY and CDR2 SVGAGI. V lost 0 bases to trimming and J lost 4 bases; unmatched junction nucleotides: 1. This CDR3 region has 15 residues. CDR3 loop: CASSYSRGGTGELFF. The CDR3 DNA reads as TGTGCCAGCAGTTACTCCCGGGGGGGCACCGGGGAGCTGTTTTTT.

The V gene is TRBV29-1, the J gene TRBJ1-5, with 12 bases lining up with TRBD1. CDR3 length equals 13 residues. Per germline, CDR1 SQVTM and CDR2 ANQGSEA. V lost 5 bases to trimming and J lost 7 bases; unmatched junction nucleotides: 3. CDR3 coding DNA: TGCAGCGTTTGGGACAGGGGGCCCCAGCCCCAGCATTTT. Translation: CSVWDRGPQPQHF.

The chain combines TRBV13 with TRBJ2-3; 14 bases agree with TRBD2. V lost 5 bases to trimming and J lost 1 base; unmatched junction nucleotides: 14. Germline V gene lookup returns CDR1 PRHDT and CDR2 FYEKMQ (reference sequence). The CDR3 extends over 20 amino acids. CDR3 nucleotides: TGTGCCAGCAGCCACACGGGACTAGCGGGAGCCGGGACTGGCACAGATACGCAGTATTTT. It is translated as CASSHTGLAGAGTGTDTQYF.

The chain carries TRBV5-1 and TRBJ2-5; 9 bases fit TRBD2. V trimming: 2 bases; J trimming: 5 bases; junction bases outside the gene matches: 10. The CDR3 has 16 amino acids. Germline CDR1 reads SGHRS; CDR2 reads YFSETQ. Written as DNA, the CDR3 is TGCGCCAGCAGCTTCCTGGGCGGGGGGGCCGGTGAGACCCAGTACTTC. Translation gives CASSFLGGGAGETQYF.

The rearrangement links TRBV6-4 to TRBJ1-5; D is ambiguous. The CDR3 covers 9 residues. Germline CDR1 is MRHNA and CDR2 is SNTAGT. V was pared by 7 bases and J by 15 bases, with 10 bases between. CDR3: CASNLEGHF. CDR3 nucleotides: TGTGCCAGCAACCTTGAAGGGCATTTT.

The chain carries TRBV11-2 and TRBJ1-4, with D possibly matching TRBD1 (6 bases). The CDR3 is 15 residues long. Germline V gene sequence: CDR1 SGHAT, CDR2 FQNNGV. Trimming removed 5 bases at V and 2 bases at J, with 12 bases between. CDR3: CASSTTGRTNEKLFF. The CDR3 DNA reads TGTGCCAGCAGCACCACAGGGAGGACTAATGAAAAACTGTTTTTT. Based on the CDR3 plus reference TRBV11-2 and TRBJ1-4, the full variable domain is EAGVAQSPRYKIIEKRQSVAFWCNPISGHATLYWYQQILGQGPKLLIQFQNNGVVDDSQLPKDRFSAERLKGVDSTLKIQPAKLEDSAVYLCASSTTGRTNEKLFFGSGTQLSVL.

The gene calls are TRBV5-4 and TRBJ1-6; D may be TRBD1 (6 bases). Trimming took 4 bases from V and 4 from J, leaving 15 bases between them. This CDR3 has 16 residues. Per germline, CDR1 SGHNT and CDR2 YYREEE (reference sequence). The CDR3 sequence: CASSPGGGAYNSPLHF. CDR3 bases: TGTGCCAGCAGCCCGGGGGGGGGCGCTTATAATTCACCCCTCCACTTT.

The J gene is TRBJ2-5, the V gene TRBV29-1; maybe TRBD1 (5 bases). Trimming left V 4 bases short and J 5 bases short, with 8 bases between. CDR1 is SQVTM and CDR2 is ANQGSEA in the germline V gene. This CDR3 has 11 residues. The CDR3 coding sequence is TGCAGCGTTGTCAGGGCGGAGACCCAGTACTTC. Translated: CSVVRAETQYF.

V is TRBV4-3 and J is TRBJ1-3; 7 bases are a match to TRBD1. V shed 0 bases, J shed 0 bases, and the junction held 8 bases outside the gene matches. Per the germline V gene, CDR1 is LGHNA and CDR2 is YSLEER. The CDR3 has 18 residues. This CDR3 reads CASSQDIGTVPSGNTIYF. The CDR3 DNA is TGCGCCAGCAGCCAAGATATCGGGACAGTCCCCTCTGGAAACACCATATATTTT.

This clone appeared a single time. This sequence joins TRBV18 and TRBJ1-6; maybe TRBD1 (6 bases). Trimming removed 0 bases at V and 8 bases at J, with 11 bases between. Germline V gene sequence: CDR1 KGHSH, CDR2 LQKENI. The CDR3 spans 15 residues. The CDR3 DNA reads TGTGCCAGCTCACCACCGGCACAGGGCTATTCACCCCTCCACTTT. This encodes CASSPPAQGYSPLHF.

This chain connects TRBV13 to TRBJ1-2; maybe TRBD1 (5 bases). The CDR3 covers 15 residues. Trimming took off 1 base at V and 4 bases at J, with 13 bases between the two ends. Germline values: CDR1 PRHDT, CDR2 FYEKMQ (reference sequence). DNA for the CDR3: TGTGCCAGCAGCTTAGCGTGGCAGGGTGGCTATGGCTACACCTTC. The encoded protein is CASSLAWQGGYGYTF.

The chain employs TRBV4-1 and TRBJ2-1; 7 nucleotides match TRBD2. Germline V lookup: CDR1 MGHRA, CDR2 YSYEKL. The junction had 9 bases not matched to a gene; V was cut back by 1 base and J by 0 bases. CDR3 length equals 18 residues. The CDR3 DNA reads TGCGCCAGCAGCCAAGTATCCTTAGCGGGCACCTCCTACAATGAGCAGTTCTTC. Translated: CASSQVSLAGTSYNEQFF.

Remarks on this clone: One junction end disagrees with the germline gene, perhaps due to a read error. This chain joins TRBV7-7 and TRBJ2-2, with 10 nucleotides matching TRBD2. Germline V CDR1 and CDR2: SSHAT, FNYEAQ (reference sequence). The CDR3 length is 17 residues. The CDR3 bases are TGTGCTAGCAGCTTATCGAGCGGGGGGGCGAACACCGGGGAGCTGTTTTTT. Translating gives CASSLSSGGANTGELFF.

The genes are TRBV9 and TRBJ2-7; 7 nucleotides match TRBD2. With V trimmed by 5 bases and J by 5 bases, 7 bases remained unmatched. The V gene's germline CDR1 is SGDLS and CDR2 YYNGEE. This CDR3 has 13 residues. The CDR3 DNA reads as TGTGCCAGCAGTCGGGGAGGGAACAACGAGCAGTACTTC. Amino acids: CASSRGGNNEQYF.

J is TRBJ2-5 and V is TRBV2, with 14 bases that match TRBD2. Trimming removed 4 bases from V and 5 bases from J; junction bases left unmatched: 3. The germline CDR1 and CDR2 sequences are SNHLY and FYNNEI. This CDR3 is 15 amino acids long. The DNA for the CDR3 is TGTGCCAGCAGTGTGGGACTAGCGGGGGTCGAGACCCAGTACTTC. Protein product: CASSVGLAGVETQYF.

The J gene is TRBJ1-1, the V gene TRBV7-8; D is unclear. V was cut by 2 bases and J by 3 bases, with 4 bases left in between. Germline V gene sequence: CDR1 SGHVS, CDR2 FQNEAQ. The CDR3 totals 12 residues. As DNA, the CDR3 is TGTGCCAGCAGCTTACGCCACACTGAAGCTTTCTTT. It specifies CASSLRHTEAFF.

This sequence joins TRBV7-8 and TRBJ1-1; possibly TRBD1 for D (5 bases). The ends were cut back, 3 bases at V and 5 bases at J, with 10 bases in the middle. Germline lookup yields CDR1 SGHVS and CDR2 FQNEAQ. The CDR3 runs to 13 residues. CDR3 nucleotide sequence: TGTGCCAGCAGCTTTCAGGGTAGAACTGAAGCTTTCTTT. Translated, it gives CASSFQGRTEAFF.

The chain employs TRBV4-2 and TRBJ2-5, with a possible D match to TRBD1 (6 bases). CDR1 is LGHNA and CDR2 is YNFKEQ in the germline V gene. The V and J ends lost 1 base and 0 bases respectively, with 9 bases between them. This CDR3 has 15 amino acids. DNA of the CDR3: TGTGCCAGCAGCCAAGGGGGGACAAACCAAGAGACCCAGTACTTC. Translation: CASSQGGTNQETQYF.

Here the CDR3 reads CASSLALAGVSEQYF. DNA for the CDR3: TGTGCCAGCAGTTTAGCCCTAGCGGGAGTCAGCGAGCAGTACTTC. The V call is TRBV27, the J call TRBJ2-7; TRBD2 matches 10 bases. This CDR3 is 15 amino acids long. Trimming at V came to 2 bases and at J to 6 bases, leaving 7 bases not matched to a gene. Germline V gene sequence: CDR1 MNHEY, CDR2 SMNVEV (reference sequence).

V gene TRBV30 combines with J gene TRBJ1-5; TRBD1 agrees at 7 bases. The CDR3 length is 21 residues. Germline CDR1 and CDR2: GTSNPN and SVGIG (reference sequence). Losses at the gene ends were 3 bases for V and 0 bases for J; bases not matched to a gene: 23. The CDR3 coding sequence is TGTGCCTGGAGCGATCCTAAAGGCCCCCTAACAGGGGATCATAGCAATCAGCCCCAGCATTTT. Amino acid sequence: CAWSDPKGPLTGDHSNQPQHF.

The rearrangement joins TRBV5-1 to TRBJ2-2; D is possibly TRBD2 (6 bases). The CDR3 consists of 15 residues. Germline CDR1 reads SGHRS; CDR2 reads YFSETQ. V gave up 4 bases and J gave up 3 bases, with 13 bases separating them. The CDR3 loop is CASSPRGLDTGELFF. The DNA of the CDR3 is TGCGCCAGCAGCCCCCGGGGGTTAGACACCGGGGAGCTGTTTTTT.

V usage is TRBV5-1 and J usage is TRBJ1-1; the match to TRBD1 covers 7 bases. Germline CDR1 and CDR2: SGHRS and YFSETQ. The CDR3 covers 14 residues. V shed 6 bases and J 0 bases; nucleotides not matched to a gene: 5. The CDR3 region is CASTRDSMNTEAFF. CDR3 DNA sequence: TGCGCCAGCACCAGGGACAGTATGAACACTGAAGCTTTCTTT.

The chain recombines TRBV6-1 with TRBJ1-4; no clear D gene. The germline CDR1 and CDR2 sequences are MNHNS and SASEGT. V was pared by 6 bases and J by 3 bases, with 8 bases between. The CDR3 totals 13 residues. The CDR3 DNA reads as TGTGCCAGCAGGGAGGATCCTAATGAAAAACTGTTTTTT. Amino acid sequence: CASREDPNEKLFF.

The chain joins TRBV10-1 to TRBJ2-2, with 10 bases that match TRBD2. The CDR3 loop spans 14 amino acids. Trimming removed 6 bases from V and 6 bases from J; junction bases left unmatched: 4. Germline V CDR1 and CDR2: WNHNN, SYGVQD (reference sequence). The DNA for the CDR3 is TGCGCCAGCAGCCTAGCGGGAGTATCCGGGGAGCTGTTTTTT. Translating gives CASSLAGVSGELFF.

V and J are TRBV4-3 and TRBJ1-6, with 7 positions matching TRBD1. The germline gives CDR1 LGHNA, CDR2 YSLEER. The CDR3 is made up of 16 amino acids. Trimming cost V 3 bases and J 6 bases; bases outside gene matches: 8. The CDR3 protein is CASSQSFRTGNSPLHF. DNA of the CDR3: TGCGCCAGCAGCCAGTCCTTTAGGACAGGTAATTCACCCCTCCACTTT.